This T cell receptor (beta chain) was captured by sequencing in a study of Graves' ophthalmopathy and Graves' hyperthyroidism. General study results and limits: Ophthalmopathy progression prediction by the model yielded a sensitivity of about 69% and a specificity of 72.22%. A majority of expanded thyroid clonotypes exceeding 0.001 frequency were likewise present in blood.

This clonotype has at least ten counts. Its antigen is unidentified. Scientists amplified the TCR beta CDR3 regions from RNA transcripts. The authors performed first-round RT-PCR with HTBI primers and then a second-round multiplex PCR. TCRdb processed the multiplex PCR reads anew with MiXCR; each CDR3 protein has one entry. The repertoire consists of about 500,000 distinct CDR3 sequences, with under 45% occurring once and the leading ten covering around 4.6%. Certain patients, namely those with other autoimmune diseases, uncontrolled infections, pregnancy or lactation, were excluded. Patients were diagnosed from clinical symptoms, serum thyroxine, TRAb, thyroid ultrasound and orbital computed tomography. Germline CDR1 PRHDT, CDR2 FYEKMQ (reference sequence). This CDR3 comprises 16 residues. Deletions cut 5 bases from V and 0 bases from J, with 16 bases between.

Sequencing used peripheral blood or thyroid tissue (not recorded which). The chain joins TRBV13 to TRBJ1-1; the D gene is possibly TRBD1 (5 bases). The source is an adult man with Graves' hyperthyroidism. CDR3 sequence: CASSEPPGALNTEAFF. The CDR3 nucleotides are TGTGCCAGCAGCGAACCCCCTGGGGCCTTGAACACTGAAGCTTTCTTT.